This T cell receptor beta chain was identified in a study of blood T cell dynamics during melanoma immunotherapy. Each bulk PBMC sample had approximately 340 ng DNA loaded. Assay: immunoSEQ multiplex PCR; the TCRdb copy retains only in-frame clones and omits some. The repertoire holds about 15,000 clones, with 85% to 90% as singletons. In the case of this clone: Its antigen is unknown.

Time point given: pre-treatment baseline. The CDR3 runs 18 residues. CDR1 is SGHRS, CDR2 YFSETQ, per germline. After removal of 4 bases from V and 7 bases from J, the junction contained 17 bases not matched to a gene. The study, taken as a whole, reports: Clones driving repertoire changes may be melanoma-specific or general immune activation.

The TCR was taken from a human donor with melanoma. V usage is TRBV5-1 and J usage is TRBJ2-1; 10 bases are shared with TRBD1. The sequences come from blood, collected from a patient treated with checkpoint blockade. In nucleotides, the CDR3 is TGCGCCAGCAGCCCCCTAATTATTGACAGGGGGCGCGTAAATGAGCAGTTCTTC. Protein: CASSPLIIDRGRVNEQFF.